Listed here are 13 T cell receptor beta chains from one sample, sequenced in a study of long-term antiretroviral therapy in people with HIV. Survey level was the resolution at which the v3.0 immunoSEQ assay ran. Assay used: immunoSEQ multiplex PCR; TCRdb lists only in-frame clones, some missing. The sample shows roughly 29,000 clones, nearly 95% of them seen only once. The source material was unsorted PBMCs, sampled roughly 6.3 years after starting antiretroviral therapy. The receptor set was obtained from a man aged 30 to 45 with HIV.

This chain connects TRBV4-2 to TRBJ2-3; no clear D gene. V was cut by 0 bases and J by 1 base, with 17 bases left in between. The CDR3 is 18 residues long. Germline CDR1 and CDR2: LGHNA and YNFKEQ. The CDR3 reads CASSQDRAIAGGTDTQYF. CDR3 sequence (DNA): TGTGCCAGCAGCCAAGATAGGGCTATTGCTGGGGGCACAGATACGCAGTATTTT.

CDR3 in amino acids: CATSFQSGQPQHF. The CDR3 bases are TGTGCCACCTCATTCCAATCAGGTCAGCCCCAGCATTTT. This sequence joins TRBV6-1 and TRBJ1-5; no reliable D call. Trimming removed 10 bases at V and 6 bases at J, with 16 bases between. From germline, CDR1 is MNHNS and CDR2 SASEGT. This CDR3 is 13 amino acids long.

The gene calls are TRBV29-1 and TRBJ2-1, with 8 positions matching TRBD1. V was pared by 1 base and J by 3 bases, with 5 bases of the junction left unmatched. The CDR3 totals 15 residues. CDR1 SQVTM and CDR2 ANQGSEA come from the germline V gene. In DNA, the CDR3 is TGCAGCGTTGAAGTCCAGGACAGGGTCTACAATGAGCAGTTCTTC. This gives the protein CSVEVQDRVYNEQFF.

This chain links TRBV7-6 with TRBJ1-5, with D maybe TRBD1 (5 bases). The CDR3 has 14 amino acids. With 1 base removed from V and 2 bases from J, the gap between germline ends came to 6 bases. Germline V gives CDR1 SGHVS, CDR2 FNYEAQ. CDR3 sequence reads: CASSLGGGNQPQHF. In DNA, the CDR3 is TGTGCCAGCAGCTTAGGAGGGGGCAATCAGCCCCAGCATTTT.

CDR3 sequence (DNA): TGTGCCAGCACCGGGCCCGGTGAGCAGTTCTTC. Encoded protein: CASTGPGEQFF. The chain recombines TRBV6-5 with TRBJ2-1, with D uncertain. This CDR3 has 11 residues. Per the germline V gene, CDR1 is MNHEY and CDR2 is SVGAGI. Trimming removed 7 bases at V and 9 bases at J, with 10 bases between.

Comment on this clone: Additional DNA sequences in this sample encode the identical CDR3. This chain links TRBV14 with TRBJ2-3; a possible D gene is TRBD1 (6 bases). The germline CDR1 and CDR2 sequences are SGHDN and FVKESK. The V end lost 1 base, the J end lost 1 base, and 9 bases lay between the germline ends. This CDR3 contains 15 residues. This chain's CDR3 is CASSQVGGGTDTQYF. CDR3 bases: TGTGCCAGCAGCCAAGTAGGGGGAGGCACAGATACGCAGTATTTT.

The chain links TRBV5-1 to TRBJ1-2, with D hard to call. Looked up from germline, CDR1 is SGHRS and CDR2 is YFSETQ. V was cut by 0 bases and J by 10 bases, with 13 bases left in between. The CDR3 covers 13 residues. Here the CDR3 reads CASSLGEGSDYTF. The CDR3 DNA reads as TGCGCCAGCAGCTTGGGCGAGGGTAGTGACTACACCTTC.

This clone was observed a single time. The chain recombines TRBV6-6 with TRBJ1-6, with D perhaps matching TRBD1 (5 bases). Germline V gene lookup returns CDR1 MNHNY and CDR2 SVGAGI (reference sequence). This CDR3 has 15 residues. The ends were cut back, 0 bases at V and 8 bases at J, with 11 bases in the middle. The CDR3: CASSYSGRGDSPLHF. In nucleotides, the CDR3 is TGTGCCAGCAGTTACTCGGGCCGGGGGGATTCACCCCTCCACTTT.

The chain has TRBV13 and TRBJ2-7; a weak D match, TRBD1 (5 bases). Germline loops: CDR1 PRHDT, CDR2 FYEKMQ (reference sequence). The CDR3 sequence is 13 residues long. V shed 5 bases and J shed 2 bases, with 10 bases lying between them. As DNA, the CDR3 is TGTGCCAGCAGCCTGGGGCCTGCCTACGAGCAGTACTTC. Translating it yields CASSLGPAYEQYF.

The chain uses TRBV7-2 and TRBJ2-1; D uncertain. This CDR3 is 13 amino acids long. The germline V and J ends were trimmed by 0 bases and 4 bases, with 4 bases remaining between them. The germline gives CDR1 SGHTA, CDR2 FQGNSA. The CDR3 DNA follows: TGTGCCAGCAGCTTAGCAAAATACAATGAGCAGTTCTTC. Translation gives CASSLAKYNEQFF.

The V call is TRBV7-2, the J call TRBJ2-1; no clear D. With 1 base removed from V and 10 bases from J, the gap between germline ends came to 8 bases. Germline CDR1 and CDR2: SGHTA and FQGNSA. The CDR3 consists of 12 residues. The CDR3 spells CASSLEGWEQFF. The CDR3 DNA is TGTGCCAGCAGCTTAGAGGGTTGGGAGCAGTTCTTC. Using reference TRBV7-2 and TRBJ2-1 for the parts outside the CDR3, the full variable domain is GAGVSQSPSNKVTEKGKDVELRCDPISGHTALYWYRQSLGQGLEFLIYFQGNSAPDKSGLPSDRFSAERTGGSVSTLTIQRTQQEDSAVYLCASSLEGWEQFFGPGTRLTVL.

This clone is a singleton in its sample. The chain couples TRBV11-2 to TRBJ2-1; the match to TRBD2 covers 7 bases. J lost 4 bases, V lost 1 base, and 7 bases had no gene match. Germline CDR1 is SGHAT and CDR2 is FQNNGV. The CDR3 is 16 residues long. The CDR3: CASSLVGGDLYNEQFF. CDR3 DNA: TGTGCCAGCAGCTTAGTGGGGGGGGACTTATACAATGAGCAGTTCTTC.

The chain uses TRBV30 and TRBJ2-7, with 7 bases aligning to TRBD1. The CDR3 runs to 12 residues. V shed 2 bases and J 9 bases; nucleotides not matched to a gene: 7. The germline V gene encodes CDR1 GTSNPN and CDR2 SVGIG (reference sequence). Here the CDR3 DNA reads TGTGCCTGGAGTCCAGGGGGAAACCTGCAGTACTTC. The encoded protein is CAWSPGGNLQYF.